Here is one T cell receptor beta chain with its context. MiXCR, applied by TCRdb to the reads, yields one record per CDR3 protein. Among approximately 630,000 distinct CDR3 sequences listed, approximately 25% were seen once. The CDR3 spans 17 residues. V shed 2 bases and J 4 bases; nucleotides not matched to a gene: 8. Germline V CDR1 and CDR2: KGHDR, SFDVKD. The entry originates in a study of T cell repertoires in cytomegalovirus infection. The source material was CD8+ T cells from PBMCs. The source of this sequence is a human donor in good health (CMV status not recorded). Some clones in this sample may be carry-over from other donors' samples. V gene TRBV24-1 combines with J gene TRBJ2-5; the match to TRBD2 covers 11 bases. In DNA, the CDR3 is TGTGCCACCAGTGATTCCTCCGGGACTAGCGGTGGAGAGACCCAGTACTTC. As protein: CATSDSSGTSGGETQYF.